The source of this T cell receptor (beta chain) is a study of blood T cell repertoires in COVID-19. Study-wide context: Whether acute or convalescent, the COVID-19 samples came from the United States, Italy and Spain.

Germline V gives CDR1 LGHDT, CDR2 YNNKEL (reference sequence). V lost 6 bases, J lost 3 bases, and 5 bases lay in between. This CDR3 contains 12 residues. Original handling: Reference gene primer amplification gave estimated nucleated cell counts. Assay used: immunoSEQ multiplex PCR; TCRdb lists only in-frame clones, some missing. V, J and clone size reflect that table, while D and trimming were determined from the DNA. The profile shows about 200,000 clones, approximately 81% of them singletons. The sequence was obtained from a woman older than 75 with acute or convalescent COVID-19. Sequenced sample: peripheral blood. This rearrangement joins TRBV3-1 (or the pseudogene TRBV3-2) to TRBJ1-4; D is unresolved. The DNA for the CDR3 is TGTGCCAGCAGGGCCTCTAATGAAAAACTGTTTTTT. As protein: CASRASNEKLFF.